The 19 T cell receptor beta chains below all came from one sample that was sequenced in a study of T cells after yellow fever vaccination. TCRdb itself ran the 5' RACE reads through MiXCR, one entry per CDR3 protein. In the table there are 200,000 to 250,000 distinct CDR3 sequences, less than 9% of which are singletons. The specimen comprised CD4+ T cells sorted from PBMCs, sampled 15 days after the yellow fever booster vaccination. The source of these receptors is a man aged 25-40 years who received the YFV17D yellow fever vaccine.

This clonotype was counted a few times. The J gene is TRBJ2-3, the V gene TRBV7-6; 7 positions agree with TRBD2. J was trimmed by 10 bases and V by 0 bases; bases with no gene match: 7. The CDR3 is made up of 14 amino acids. Looked up from germline, CDR1 is SGHVS and CDR2 is FNYEAQ. The CDR3 region has the DNA TGTGCCAGCAGCTTAGCGGTAGGACTAGAAGCGCAGTATTTT. Protein sequence: CASSLAVGLEAQYF.

The sample holds a few counts of this clonotype. The chain employs TRBV11-2 and TRBJ2-7, with 7 bases matching TRBD1. Germline V lookup: CDR1 SGHAT, CDR2 FQNNGV. V dropped 5 bases and J dropped 3; count of bases not matched to a gene: 10. The CDR3 has 15 residues. CDR3 in DNA: TGTGCCAGCAGCAACCAACAGGGACAGAGCTACGAGCAGTACTTC. Translated, it gives CASSNQQGQSYEQYF.

This clonotype has ten or more counts. V gene TRBV12-3 or TRBV12-4 combines with J gene TRBJ2-3; D perhaps matches TRBD2 (5 bases). The CDR3 spans 13 residues. With 3 bases removed from V and 6 bases from J, the gap between germline ends came to 10 bases. The chain's CDR3 is CASSFTSRDTQYF. In DNA form, the CDR3 reads TGTGCCAGCAGTTTTACTAGTAGGGATACGCAGTATTTT.

This clonotype has only a few counts. This chain joins TRBV6-5 and TRBJ2-3; D is possibly TRBD2 (5 bases). Germline V lookup: CDR1 MNHEY, CDR2 SVGAGI. The CDR3 is made up of 13 amino acids. V lost 0 bases and J lost 6, with 7 bases in between. DNA of the CDR3: TGTGCCAGCAGTTACTCAGGCGGGGATACGCAGTATTTT. Protein sequence: CASSYSGGDTQYF.

This clonotype has ten or more counts. V and J are TRBV12-3 or TRBV12-4 and TRBJ2-2, with D possibly being TRBD2 (6 bases). CDR3 length equals 14 residues. Trimming removed 6 bases from V and 5 bases from J, with 13 bases in between. The CDR3 loop is CASRRGEMTGELFF. The CDR3, as DNA: TGTGCCAGCAGACGCGGGGAGATGACCGGGGAGCTGTTTTTT.

This clonotype was seen a few times. The rearrangement joins TRBV25-1 to TRBJ2-2; 11 bases map to TRBD2. Germline CDR1 and CDR2: MGHDK and SYGVNS. This CDR3 has 15 residues. Trimming took 11 bases from V and 1 from J; bases not matched to a gene: 6. The CDR3 here is CAYLGTSGNTGELFF. The CDR3, as DNA: TGTGCCTACCTTGGGACTAGCGGGAACACCGGGGAGCTGTTTTTT.

The genes are TRBV10-3 and TRBJ2-5; D unresolved. V was cut by 8 bases and J by 4 bases, with 11 bases left in between. The CDR3 spans 12 residues. Germline V gives CDR1 ENHRY, CDR2 SYGVKD. The CDR3 is CAIGQGRETQYF. The CDR3 DNA sequence: TGTGCCATCGGCCAAGGGCGAGAGACCCAGTACTTC.

There are a few counts of this clonotype. For the CDR3, the DNA is TGTGCCAGCAGCTTGAATTCCCGGAGCACAGATACGCAGTATTTT. Amino acid sequence: CASSLNSRSTDTQYF. The V gene is TRBV11-2, the J gene TRBJ2-3; D gene uncertain. The CDR3 is 15 residues long. Trimming took 3 bases from V and 0 from J, leaving 10 bases between them. Germline values: CDR1 SGHAT, CDR2 FQNNGV. The full variable domain, with the rest looked up from reference TRBV11-2 and TRBJ2-3, is EAGVAQSPRYKIIEKRQSVAFWCNPISGHATLYWYQQILGQGPKLLIQFQNNGVVDDSQLPKDRFSAERLKGVDSTLKIQPAKLEDSAVYLCASSLNSRSTDTQYFGPGTRLTVL.

CDR3 sequence (DNA): TGTGCCAGCACCCGATGGGGGGGCACAGATACGCAGTATTTT. Translation: CASTRWGGTDTQYF. This sequence joins TRBV13 and TRBJ2-3, with TRBD2 as a possible D gene (6 bases). Germline loops: CDR1 PRHDT, CDR2 FYEKMQ (reference sequence). V was trimmed by 7 bases and J by 1 base, leaving 12 bases between them. The CDR3 length is 14 residues.

The chain uses TRBV5-6 and TRBJ2-3; 9 bases match TRBD2. The CDR3 extends over 16 amino acids. With 4 bases clipped from V and 6 bases from J, the junction kept 12 bases outside the gene matches. CDR1 is SGHDT and CDR2 is YYEEEE in the germline V gene. CDR3 loop: CASSLQTSGLSDTQYF. DNA for the CDR3: TGTGCCAGCAGCCTCCAGACTAGCGGTCTTTCGGATACGCAGTATTTT.

The chain carries TRBV6-5 and TRBJ1-3, with D unclear. V shed 2 bases and J shed 0 bases, with 5 bases lying between them. In germline, CDR1 is MNHEY, CDR2 SVGAGI. This CDR3 has 14 amino acids. The DNA of the CDR3 is TGTGCCAGCAGTTACATGAGCTCTGGAAACACCATATATTTT. Protein product: CASSYMSSGNTIYF.

The sample holds a few counts of this clonotype. This chain uses TRBV7-2 with TRBJ2-5; TRBD2 matches 12 bases. Germline V lookup: CDR1 SGHTA, CDR2 FQGNSA. The CDR3 consists of 14 residues. With V trimmed by 4 bases and J by 3 bases, 0 bases remained unmatched. CDR3 in DNA: TGTGCCAGCAGCTGGACTAGCGGGGAAGAGACCCAGTACTTC. This encodes CASSWTSGEETQYF.

The gene calls are TRBV7-2 and TRBJ2-5; 7 bases match TRBD2. Germline CDR1 reads SGHTA; CDR2 reads FQGNSA. This CDR3 has 13 amino acids. V shed 8 bases and J 5 bases; nucleotides not matched to a gene: 8. CDR3 residues: CASGGGAGETQYF. The CDR3 region has the DNA TGTGCCAGCGGGGGGGGAGCCGGTGAGACCCAGTACTTC.

This clonotype has at least ten counts. The chain is built from TRBV21-1 and TRBJ2-7; the table's D call of TRBD2 was not tested on the DNA. TRBV21-1 is described as a pseudogene. The CDR3 has 20 residues. CDR3 in amino acids: CASSKAERLRHGSGGYEQYF. CDR3 DNA: TGTGCCAGCAGCAAAGCAGAGAGACTCAGGCATGGTAGCGGCGGGTACGAGCAGTACTTC.

This clonotype came up a few times. CDR3 protein: CASSRQGDFNQPQHF. Here the CDR3 DNA reads TGTGCCAGTAGCCGACAGGGGGATTTCAATCAGCCCCAGCATTTT. The V call is TRBV19, the J call TRBJ1-5; 9 bases are shared with TRBD1. V shed 6 bases, J shed 3 bases, and the junction held 6 bases outside the gene matches. The germline V gene encodes CDR1 LNHDA and CDR2 SQIVND (reference sequence). The CDR3 covers 15 residues.

This clonotype was seen ten or more times. The chain combines TRBV20-1 with TRBJ2-1; 7 positions match TRBD2. With 5 bases clipped from V and 1 base from J, the junction kept 2 bases outside the gene matches. Germline CDR1 DFQATT, CDR2 SNEGSKA (reference sequence). This CDR3 is 13 amino acids long. The DNA for the CDR3 is TGCAGTGCTTCTAGCGGATCCTACAATGAGCAGTTCTTC. Translated, it gives CSASSGSYNEQFF.

This clonotype was seen many times. This rearrangement joins TRBV21-1 to TRBJ1-4; the table assigns TRBD1, which was not confirmed against the DNA. TRBV21-1 is a pseudogene. The CDR3 loop spans 14 amino acids. The CDR3 here is CASSKDDRNEKLFF. The CDR3 nucleotides are TGTGCCAGCAGCAAAGACGACAGGAATGAAAAACTGTTTTTT.

Here the CDR3 reads CASSPPTGELFF. The CDR3 DNA reads as TGTGCCAGCAGCCCCCCTACCGGGGAGCTGTTTTTT. The chain carries TRBV12-3 or TRBV12-4 and TRBJ2-2; D gene uncertain. Trimming pared 6 bases from V and 5 bases from J, leaving 7 bases between. CDR3 size: 12 residues.

This clonotype has a count of ten or more. The V and J genes are TRBV7-2 and TRBJ2-2, with D unclear. V gave up 0 bases and J gave up 2 bases, with 4 bases separating them. The CDR3 is made up of 14 amino acids. Germline CDR1 and CDR2: SGHTA and FQGNSA. DNA for the CDR3: TGTGCCAGCAGCTTAGCTAGTAACACCGGGGAGCTGTTTTTT. As protein: CASSLASNTGELFF.